These T cell receptor beta chains were read from a single sample in a study of blood T cell repertoires in COVID-19. Assay used: immunoSEQ multiplex PCR; TCRdb lists only in-frame clones, some missing. This sample has 250,000 to 300,000 clones; approximately 81% occur once, and the top ten carry roughly 2.9%. The sequenced sample was peripheral blood. The origin of the receptors is a woman aged 60-75 years with active or convalescent COVID-19. The CDR3 runs from the conserved cysteine through the conserved F or W. D genes are given only for firm matches. For some rows the clone size is stated as once, few or many, or as a class when expanded; others skip it.

j_gene: TRBJ1-1
d_gene: TRBD1
abundance: .
v_gene: TRBV7-6
CDR3nt: TGTGCCAGCAGCTCGCCCGGACAGGGATGGTCTGAAGCTTTCTTT
CDR3aa: CASSSPGQGWSEAFF

j_gene: TRBJ1-2
d_gene: TRBD1
abundance: .
v_gene: TRBV9
CDR3nt: TGTGCCAGCAGCGTATCTCGACAGGGAGGATATGGCTACACCTTC
CDR3aa: CASSVSRQGGYGYTF

j_gene: TRBJ1-2
d_gene: TRBD1
abundance: .
v_gene: TRBV6-6
CDR3nt: TGTGCCAGCAGAGGGAGAGGGGGCGCGGGGTATGGCTACACCTTC
CDR3aa: CASRGRGGAGYGYTF

j_gene: TRBJ1-2
d_gene: .
abundance: once
v_gene: TRBV2
CDR3nt: TGTGCCAGCAGTGCCCAGACAGGTTCTAATCTCAACTATGGCTACACCTTC
CDR3aa: CASSAQTGSNLNYGYTF

j_gene: TRBJ1-4
d_gene: .
abundance: .
v_gene: TRBV2
CDR3nt: TGTGCCAGCAGTGGGGCAAGGGGCTTGGGTGAAAAACTGTTTTTT
CDR3aa: CASSGARGLGEKLFF

j_gene: TRBJ2-7
d_gene: .
abundance: .
v_gene: TRBV7-9
CDR3nt: TGTGCCAGCAGCTTAGCGCGGGCCACCTACGAGCAGTACTTC
CDR3aa: CASSLARATYEQYF

j_gene: TRBJ2-7
d_gene: .
abundance: .
v_gene: TRBV6-5
CDR3nt: TGTGCCAGCAGGGAGGCAGAACCCCTACGCGAGCAGTACTTC
CDR3aa: CASREAEPLREQYF

j_gene: TRBJ2-1
d_gene: .
abundance: .
v_gene: TRBV3-1/TRBV3-2
CDR3nt: TGTGCCAGCAGCCGCCTGGCAACCGGGTCCTACAATGAGCAGTTCTTC
CDR3aa: CASSRLATGSYNEQFF

j_gene: TRBJ1-2
d_gene: TRBD1
abundance: .
v_gene: TRBV9
CDR3nt: TGTGCCAGCAGCGCTCGGACAGGTTATGGCTACACCTTC
CDR3aa: CASSARTGYGYTF

j_gene: TRBJ2-5
d_gene: TRBD2
abundance: once
v_gene: TRBV5-1
CDR3nt: TGCGCCAGCAGCTTGGGAGTAGCGGGAGCACAAGAGACCCAGTACTTC
CDR3aa: CASSLGVAGAQETQYF

j_gene: TRBJ1-1
d_gene: .
abundance: .
v_gene: TRBV27
CDR3nt: TGTGCCAGCAGTTTCCCCGTGGGGGGTTTAGCTTTCTTT
CDR3aa: CASSFPVGGLAFF

j_gene: TRBJ1-2
d_gene: TRBD1
abundance: .
v_gene: TRBV9
CDR3nt: TGTGCCAGCAGCGACTCCCCCCGGGACAGCGCCTTCTATGGCTACACCTTC
CDR3aa: CASSDSPRDSAFYGYTF

j_gene: TRBJ2-7
d_gene: TRBD2
abundance: .
v_gene: TRBV7-9
CDR3nt: TGTGCCAGCAGCTCCTGGACTAGCGGGGGCTCCTACGAGCAGTACTTC
CDR3aa: CASSSWTSGGSYEQYF

j_gene: TRBJ2-1
d_gene: TRBD2
abundance: few
v_gene: TRBV7-2
CDR3nt: TGTGCCAGCAGCCTCCAAGGCGGGGGACCCCCCTACAATGAGCAGTTCTTC
CDR3aa: CASSLQGGGPPYNEQFF

j_gene: TRBJ1-4
d_gene: TRBD1
abundance: once
v_gene: TRBV24-1
CDR3nt: TGTGCCACCAGTGATTCCGCGGACAGGCCATCCAGTGAAAAACTGTTTTTT
CDR3aa: CATSDSADRPSSEKLFF

j_gene: TRBJ2-1
d_gene: TRBD1
abundance: .
v_gene: TRBV5-4
CDR3nt: TGTGCCAGCAGGGACAGGGTAGTAGATGAGCAGTTCTTC
CDR3aa: CASRDRVVDEQFF

j_gene: TRBJ2-1
d_gene: TRBD2
abundance: .
v_gene: TRBV7-6
CDR3nt: TGTGCCAGCAGCACAGAAAGCGGGAAGAGCTTCAGGAGCTCCTACAATGAGCAGTTCTTC
CDR3aa: CASSTESGKSFRSSYNEQFF

j_gene: TRBJ2-3
d_gene: .
abundance: few
v_gene: TRBV5-6
CDR3nt: TGTGCCAGCAGCTTGAGTAGCATCGGCACAGATACGCAGTATTTT
CDR3aa: CASSLSSIGTDTQYF

j_gene: TRBJ1-2
d_gene: .
abundance: .
v_gene: TRBV3-1/TRBV3-2
CDR3nt: TGTGCCAGCAGCCACCGCGAGGGCGGGGCCTACACCTTC
CDR3aa: CASSHREGGAYTF

j_gene: TRBJ2-1
d_gene: TRBD2
abundance: once
v_gene: TRBV5-1
CDR3nt: TGCGCCAGCAGCTTGATGCTAGCGGGGGGGACGGGGGAGCAGTTCTTC
CDR3aa: CASSLMLAGGTGEQFF

j_gene: TRBJ2-7
d_gene: TRBD2
abundance: .
v_gene: TRBV28
CDR3nt: TGTGCCAGCAGCCCCGGACTAGCGGGCGAGCAGTACTTC
CDR3aa: CASSPGLAGEQYF

j_gene: TRBJ1-5
d_gene: .
abundance: .
v_gene: TRBV11-3
CDR3nt: TGTGCCAGCAGCCCCCGACCGGGGGATCAGCCCCAGCATTTT
CDR3aa: CASSPRPGDQPQHF

j_gene: TRBJ1-2
d_gene: .
abundance: .
v_gene: TRBV7-2
CDR3nt: TGTGCCAGCAGCTTAGAAGCGTTTGGCTACACCTTC
CDR3aa: CASSLEAFGYTF

j_gene: TRBJ2-7
d_gene: TRBD2
abundance: .
v_gene: TRBV27
CDR3nt: TGTGCCAGCAGTTTAGCGGGGGGCCCCTACGAGCAGTACTTC
CDR3aa: CASSLAGGPYEQYF

j_gene: TRBJ2-5
d_gene: .
abundance: few
v_gene: TRBV19
CDR3nt: TGTGCCAGTAGTAGGTGGGTTGGGAGTGGGCCCCAAGAGACCCAGTACTTC
CDR3aa: CASSRWVGSGPQETQYF

j_gene: TRBJ1-2
d_gene: .
abundance: .
v_gene: TRBV6-5
CDR3nt: TGTGCCAGCAGGGACTCGGGATTCTCGGGGTTTGGCTACACCTTC
CDR3aa: CASRDSGFSGFGYTF

j_gene: TRBJ2-2
d_gene: .
abundance: .
v_gene: TRBV6-4
CDR3nt: TGTGCCAGCAGCGCTACAGGGTTGAACACCGGGGAGCTGTTTTTT
CDR3aa: CASSATGLNTGELFF

j_gene: TRBJ2-7
d_gene: .
abundance: .
v_gene: TRBV6-6
CDR3nt: TGTGCCAGCAGTTCCACGTCCGATCCACAGGGTAACGAGCAGTACTTC
CDR3aa: CASSSTSDPQGNEQYF

j_gene: TRBJ1-2
d_gene: TRBD1
abundance: .
v_gene: TRBV7-8
CDR3nt: TGTGCCAGCAGCCTGGGACAGGTTAACTATGGCTACACCTTC
CDR3aa: CASSLGQVNYGYTF

j_gene: TRBJ1-1
d_gene: .
abundance: .
v_gene: TRBV13
CDR3nt: TGTGCCAGCAGCTCCGCCGGGAGGGGGAACACTGAAGCTTTCTTT
CDR3aa: CASSSAGRGNTEAFF

j_gene: TRBJ2-3
d_gene: TRBD2
abundance: .
v_gene: TRBV4-1
CDR3nt: TGCGCCAGCAGCGATGGGACTAGCCGGGATACGCAGTATTTT
CDR3aa: CASSDGTSRDTQYF

j_gene: TRBJ2-3
d_gene: .
abundance: .
v_gene: TRBV10-3
CDR3nt: TGTGCCATCAGTGAGTCGGTCGTGTGGGGGGCAGATACGCAGTATTTT
CDR3aa: CAISESVVWGADTQYF

j_gene: TRBJ2-2
d_gene: .
abundance: .
v_gene: TRBV7-8
CDR3nt: TGTGCCAGCAGGTCGACAGCCTCAAACACCGGGGAGCTGTTTTTT
CDR3aa: CASRSTASNTGELFF

j_gene: TRBJ2-3
d_gene: TRBD2
abundance: .
v_gene: TRBV9
CDR3nt: TGTGCCAGCAGCGTAGGCGGGGGGAGCACAGATACGCAGTATTTT
CDR3aa: CASSVGGGSTDTQYF

j_gene: TRBJ2-3
d_gene: .
abundance: .
v_gene: TRBV7-3
CDR3nt: TGTGCCAGCAGCTTACTCCCTAGCGCTAAAGATACGCAGTATTTT
CDR3aa: CASSLLPSAKDTQYF

j_gene: TRBJ1-1
d_gene: .
abundance: .
v_gene: TRBV2
CDR3nt: TGTGCCAGCAGGCAGGGCAGGGACACTGAAGCTTTCTTT
CDR3aa: CASRQGRDTEAFF

j_gene: TRBJ1-1
d_gene: .
abundance: few
v_gene: TRBV19
CDR3nt: TGTGCCAGTAGTATAAACAGGGCGAACACTGAAGCTTTCTTT
CDR3aa: CASSINRANTEAFF

j_gene: TRBJ1-4
d_gene: .
abundance: .
v_gene: TRBV23-1
CDR3nt: TGCGCCAGCAGTCAATCTTGGATGGGGCCTGGTGCAACTAATGAAAAACTGTTTTTT
CDR3aa: CASSQSWMGPGATNEKLFF

j_gene: TRBJ2-7
d_gene: TRBD1
abundance: once
v_gene: TRBV28
CDR3nt: TGTGCCAGCAGCTCGGGGGCACAGGGGGCGGGCGAGCAGTACTTC
CDR3aa: CASSSGAQGAGEQYF

j_gene: TRBJ1-4
d_gene: .
abundance: once
v_gene: TRBV19
CDR3nt: TGTGCCAGTAGTCCACAGGGTATCGGTGAAAAACTGTTTTTT
CDR3aa: CASSPQGIGEKLFF

j_gene: TRBJ2-5
d_gene: TRBD2
abundance: .
v_gene: TRBV11-3
CDR3nt: TGTGCCAGCAGCCCCCGGCGGGGGAACCAAGAGACCCAGTACTTC
CDR3aa: CASSPRRGNQETQYF

j_gene: TRBJ2-1
d_gene: .
abundance: .
v_gene: TRBV6-2/TRBV6-3
CDR3nt: TGTGCCAGCAGTTACGGGCTCTACAATGAGCAGTTCTTC
CDR3aa: CASSYGLYNEQFF

j_gene: TRBJ2-5
d_gene: TRBD2
abundance: once
v_gene: TRBV6-5
CDR3nt: TGTGCCAGCAGTTCCTTGGGACTAGCGGGGGGTAAGACCCAGTACTTC
CDR3aa: CASSSLGLAGGKTQYF

j_gene: TRBJ2-2
d_gene: TRBD2
abundance: .
v_gene: TRBV5-1
CDR3nt: TGCGCCAGCAGCTTGACTAGCGGGGCGTCCTACACCGGGGAGCTGTTTTTT
CDR3aa: CASSLTSGASYTGELFF

j_gene: TRBJ1-1
d_gene: TRBD1
abundance: .
v_gene: TRBV5-1
CDR3nt: TGCGCCAGCAGCTTGGTTCACAGGGGCACTGAAGCTTTCTTT
CDR3aa: CASSLVHRGTEAFF

j_gene: TRBJ2-6
d_gene: .
abundance: .
v_gene: TRBV25-1
CDR3nt: TGTGCCAGCAGTGAGGCCGGGAGCTCTGGGGCCAACGTCCTGACTTTC
CDR3aa: CASSEAGSSGANVLTF

j_gene: TRBJ1-6
d_gene: .
abundance: .
v_gene: TRBV5-5
CDR3nt: TGTGCCAGCAGCTTGAATACTCCTTCACCCCTCCACTTT
CDR3aa: CASSLNTPSPLHF

j_gene: TRBJ1-1
d_gene: TRBD1
abundance: .
v_gene: TRBV10-1
CDR3nt: TGCGCCAGCAGTGAGGCCAGGGGGGACACTGAAGCTTTCTTT
CDR3aa: CASSEARGDTEAFF

j_gene: TRBJ1-2
d_gene: TRBD1
abundance: .
v_gene: TRBV5-4
CDR3nt: TGTGCCAGCAGCACCGCCGGGACAGTTATAGGTGGCTACACCTTC
CDR3aa: CASSTAGTVIGGYTF

j_gene: TRBJ2-1
d_gene: .
abundance: .
v_gene: TRBV11-2
CDR3nt: TGTGCCAGCAGGACGGGGTCTTCCTACAATGAGCAGTTCTTC
CDR3aa: CASRTGSSYNEQFF

j_gene: TRBJ1-3
d_gene: .
abundance: .
v_gene: TRBV7-2
CDR3nt: TGTGCCAGCAGCCCTCTCCAGGGGATAGGAAACACCATATATTTT
CDR3aa: CASSPLQGIGNTIYF

j_gene: TRBJ1-1
d_gene: .
abundance: .
v_gene: TRBV2
CDR3nt: TGTGCCGCGGGGGGGCATGGCACTGAAGCTTTCTTT
CDR3aa: CAAGGHGTEAFF

j_gene: TRBJ1-2
d_gene: .
abundance: .
v_gene: TRBV5-8
CDR3nt: TGTGCCAGCAGCTTGCAGGCAGATTACTATGGCTACACCTTC
CDR3aa: CASSLQADYYGYTF

j_gene: TRBJ1-2
d_gene: .
abundance: .
v_gene: TRBV5-1
CDR3nt: TGCGCCAGCAGCCCGGCAGGGAAGGTCTATGGCTACACCTTC
CDR3aa: CASSPAGKVYGYTF

j_gene: TRBJ2-4
d_gene: .
abundance: .
v_gene: TRBV7-7
CDR3nt: TGTGCCAGCAGCAGACACAGGGTCCAGGGAAGAAGCGGCATTCAGTACTTC
CDR3aa: CASSRHRVQGRSGIQYF

j_gene: TRBJ2-1
d_gene: TRBD2
abundance: .
v_gene: TRBV10-3
CDR3nt: TGTGCCATCAGTGAGACTAGCGGGGCTTCCTGGAATGAGCAGTTCTTC
CDR3aa: CAISETSGASWNEQFF